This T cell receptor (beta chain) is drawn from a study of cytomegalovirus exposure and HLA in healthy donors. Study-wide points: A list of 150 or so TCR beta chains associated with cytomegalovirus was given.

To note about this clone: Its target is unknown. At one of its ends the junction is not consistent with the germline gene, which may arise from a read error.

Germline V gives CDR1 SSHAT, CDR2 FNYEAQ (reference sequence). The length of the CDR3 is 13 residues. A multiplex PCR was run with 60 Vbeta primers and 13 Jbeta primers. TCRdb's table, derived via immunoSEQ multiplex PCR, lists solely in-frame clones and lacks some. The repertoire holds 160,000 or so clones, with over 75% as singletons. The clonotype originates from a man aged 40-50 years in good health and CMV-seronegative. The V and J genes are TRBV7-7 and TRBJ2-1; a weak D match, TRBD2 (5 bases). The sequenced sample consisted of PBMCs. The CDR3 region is CASSLSGNNEQFF. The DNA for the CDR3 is TGTGCTAGCAGCTTATCGGGAAACAATGAGCAGTTCTTC.